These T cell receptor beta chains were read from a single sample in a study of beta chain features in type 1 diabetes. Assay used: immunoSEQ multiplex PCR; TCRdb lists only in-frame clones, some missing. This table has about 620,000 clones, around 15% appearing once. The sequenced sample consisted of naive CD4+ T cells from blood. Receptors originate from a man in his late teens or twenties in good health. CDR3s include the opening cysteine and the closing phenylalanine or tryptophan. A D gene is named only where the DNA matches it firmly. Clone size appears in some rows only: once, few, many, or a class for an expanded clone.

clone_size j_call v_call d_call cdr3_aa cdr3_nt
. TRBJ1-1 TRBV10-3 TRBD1 CAIRRQGENTEAFF TGTGCCATCAGGCGACAGGGGGAAAACACTGAAGCTTTCTTT
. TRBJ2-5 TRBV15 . CATSSDPGPKAQYF TGTGCCACCAGCAGCGACCCGGGACCGAAGGCCCAGTACTTC
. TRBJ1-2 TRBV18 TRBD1 CASFQDRSYGYTF TGTGCCAGCTTCCAGGACAGGTCCTATGGCTACACCTTC
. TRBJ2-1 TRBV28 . CASSTNNEQFF TGTGCCAGCAGCACAAACAATGAGCAGTTCTTC
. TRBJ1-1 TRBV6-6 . CASSSGRERVEAFF TGTGCCAGCAGTTCGGGCAGGGAGAGAGTCGAAGCTTTCTTT
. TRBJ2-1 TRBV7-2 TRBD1 CASSLGQGENEQFF TGTGCCAGCAGCTTGGGACAGGGGGAGAATGAGCAGTTCTTC
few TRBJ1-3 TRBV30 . CAWRREGNTIYF TGTGCCTGGAGAAGGGAGGGAAACACCATATATTTT
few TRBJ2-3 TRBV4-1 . CASSQVLLRLSTQYF TGCGCCAGCAGCCAAGTATTACTACGCCTCAGTACGCAGTATTTT
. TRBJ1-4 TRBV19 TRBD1 CASSRQGASEKLFF TGTGCCAGTAGTAGACAGGGGGCGAGTGAAAAACTGTTTTTT
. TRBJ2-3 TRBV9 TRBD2 CASSPRPISGRADTQYF TGTGCCAGCAGCCCGAGACCGATTAGCGGGAGGGCAGATACGCAGTATTTT
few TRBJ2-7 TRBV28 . CASSQRRMNYEQYF TGTGCCAGCAGTCAAAGACGGATGAACTACGAGCAGTACTTC
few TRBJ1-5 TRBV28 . CASRPDRFLQPQHF TGTGCCAGCAGACCCGACAGGTTCCTTCAGCCCCAGCATTTT
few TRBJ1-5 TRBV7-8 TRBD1 CASSLDRDNQPQHF TGTGCCAGCAGCTTGGACAGGGACAATCAGCCCCAGCATTTT
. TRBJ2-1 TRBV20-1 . CSARAHEQFF TGCAGTGCTAGAGCCCATGAGCAGTTCTTC
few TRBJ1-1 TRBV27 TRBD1 CASSRPGTVEAFF TGTGCCAGCAGTCGCCCCGGGACAGTTGAAGCTTTCTTT
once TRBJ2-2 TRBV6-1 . CASRGGQIPGGELLF TGTGCCAGCAGAGGAGGACAGATTCCTGGCGGGGAGCTGTTGTTT
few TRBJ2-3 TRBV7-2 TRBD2 CASRFVQRGGRTDTQYF TGTGCCAGCAGATTCGTTCAGCGGGGGGGCCGCACAGATACGCAGTATTTT
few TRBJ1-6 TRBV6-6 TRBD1 CASSPTGPGNSPLHF TGTGCCAGCAGTCCGACAGGGCCGGGGAATTCACCCCTCCACTTT
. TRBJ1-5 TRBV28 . CASSPLGWDSNQPQHF TGTGCCAGCAGTCCACTCGGGTGGGACAGCAATCAGCCCCAGCATTTT
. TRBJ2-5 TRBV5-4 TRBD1 CASSPGDRGQYF TGTGCCAGCAGCCCTGGGGACAGGGGCCAGTACTTC
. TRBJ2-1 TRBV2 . CASTRQSQQFF TGTGCCAGCACCAGACAGAGCCAGCAGTTCTTC
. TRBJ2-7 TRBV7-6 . CASSLAAGLGFGQYF TGTGCCAGCAGCTTAGCGGCGGGATTAGGATTCGGGCAGTACTTC
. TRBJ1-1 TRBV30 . CAWSPGQQNTEAFF TGTGCCTGGAGCCCCGGCCAGCAGAACACTGAAGCTTTCTTT
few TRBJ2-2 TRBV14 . CASSHLSGVGELFF TGTGCCAGCAGCCACCTTAGCGGTGTCGGGGAGCTGTTTTTT
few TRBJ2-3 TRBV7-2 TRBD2 CASRPGLAGGADTQYF TGTGCCAGCAGACCCGGACTAGCGGGGGGGGCTGATACGCAGTATTTT
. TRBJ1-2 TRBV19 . CASSISSTANYGYTF TGTGCCAGTAGTATATCCTCCACGGCTAACTATGGCTACACCTTC
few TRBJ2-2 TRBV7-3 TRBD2 CASHASGATGELFF TGTGCCAGCCACGCTAGCGGGGCCACCGGGGAGCTGTTTTTT
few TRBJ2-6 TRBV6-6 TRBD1 CASSLTGAGANVLTF TGTGCCAGCAGTCTGACAGGGGCTGGGGCCAACGTCCTGACTTTC
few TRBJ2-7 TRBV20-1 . CSAVQPYEQYF TGCAGTGCTGTGCAGCCCTACGAGCAGTACTTC
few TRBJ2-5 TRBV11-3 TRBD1 CASSLAGQEQETQYF TGTGCCAGCAGCTTAGCCGGACAGGAACAAGAGACCCAGTACTTC
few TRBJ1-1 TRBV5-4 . CASSFRDTNTEAFF TGTGCCAGCAGCTTCCGGGACACCAACACTGAAGCTTTCTTT
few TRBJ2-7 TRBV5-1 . CASSLVGVGPYEQYF TGCGCCAGCAGCTTGGTTGGGGTAGGGCCCTACGAGCAGTACTTC
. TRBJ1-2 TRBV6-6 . CASKAGAYGYTF TGTGCCAGCAAAGCGGGTGCCTATGGCTACACCTTC